These 18 T cell receptor beta chains were sequenced from one sample in a study of shared clonotypes between healthy human individuals. Positive CCR7 selection of CD45RO-negative cells yielded the naive CD8 cells, and terminally differentiated effector memory CD45RA+ cells were excluded. Produced via immunoSEQ multiplex PCR; TCRdb's table is partial and in-frame only. In the table there are around 2,000,000 clones, roughly 95% of which are singletons. The sample comprised naive CD8+ T cells sorted from blood. These receptors were obtained from a man aged 18 to 35 in good health.

This clone was counted a single time. The chain links TRBV9 to TRBJ2-7; 7 positions match TRBD2. From germline, CDR1 is SGDLS and CDR2 YYNGEE. Trimming at V came to 0 bases and at J to 4 bases, leaving 13 bases not matched to a gene. This CDR3 is 17 amino acids long. CDR3 DNA sequence: TGTGCCAGCAGCGTAGATAAGACCGGGACTACCCTTTACGAGCAGTACTTC. It specifies CASSVDKTGTTLYEQYF.

The CDR3 coding sequence is TGCGCCAGCAGCCAAGCCCCAAAGGGTTACGAAGGTTCCTACGAGCAGTACTTC. As protein: CASSQAPKGYEGSYEQYF. This sequence joins TRBV4-1 and TRBJ2-7; D is undetermined. The germline CDR1 and CDR2 sequences are MGHRA and YSYEKL. The CDR3 consists of 18 residues. Trimming took off 1 base at V and 1 base at J, with 20 bases between the two ends.

The chain joins TRBV14 to TRBJ1-6, with 9 nucleotides matching TRBD1. The CDR3 is 15 residues long. CDR1 SGHDN and CDR2 FVKESK come from the germline V gene. The V and J ends lost 6 bases and 9 bases, in that order; junction bases with no gene match: 9. The CDR3 DNA follows: TGTGCCAGCAGTATCATGGGACAGGGAACTTCACCCCTCCACTTT. Its translation: CASSIMGQGTSPLHF.

The chain has TRBV6-1 and TRBJ2-7; D not resolved. V was clipped by 10 bases and J by 5 bases, with 18 bases between them. CDR1 and CDR2 (germline): MNHNS, SASEGT. The CDR3 length is 13 residues. CDR3 protein: CATTIGWSDEQYF. The CDR3 region has the DNA TGTGCCACGACGATCGGGTGGTCTGACGAGCAGTACTTC.

V usage is TRBV19 and J usage is TRBJ2-2, with 8 nucleotides matching TRBD2. The V gene's germline CDR1 is LNHDA and CDR2 SQIVND (reference sequence). The V gene end was trimmed by 1 base and the J gene end by 9 bases; junction bases not matched to a gene: 7. The CDR3 extends over 15 amino acids. CDR3 amino acids: CASSIATGGARELFF. CDR3 in DNA: TGTGCCAGTAGTATAGCTACCGGGGGGGCCCGGGAGCTGTTTTTT.

The chain recombines TRBV28 with TRBJ2-1, with TRBD2 matching over 12 bases. From germline, CDR1 is MDHEN and CDR2 SYDVKM. This CDR3 region has 17 residues. V lost 6 bases, J lost 4 bases, and 10 bases stayed unmatched. CDR3 sequence: CASSPFRTSGDYNEQFF. The CDR3 bases are TGTGCCAGCAGCCCTTTTCGGACTAGCGGGGATTACAATGAGCAGTTCTTC.

The J gene is TRBJ2-7, the V gene TRBV6-5; D possibly corresponds to TRBD1 (5 bases). Trimming stripped 4 bases from V and 3 bases from J, with 13 bases between. Germline CDR1 and CDR2: MNHEY and SVGAGI. This CDR3 has 14 amino acids. Written as DNA, the CDR3 is TGTGCCAGCAGTTCCGACAGTTCGAACTACGAGCAGTACTTC. It is translated as CASSSDSSNYEQYF.

A note on this clone: Other nucleotide sequences from this sample produce the same CDR3. The J gene is TRBJ1-1, the V gene TRBV10-3, with a weak D call TRBD1 (5 bases). The CDR3 totals 14 residues. Germline V gene sequence: CDR1 ENHRY, CDR2 SYGVKD. With 0 bases removed from V and 3 bases from J, the gap between germline ends came to 8 bases. CDR3 amino acids: CAISESVGDTEAFF. CDR3 nucleotides: TGTGCCATCAGTGAGTCGGTGGGGGACACTGAAGCTTTCTTT.

V usage is TRBV6-5 and J usage is TRBJ2-1, with D possibly being TRBD2 (5 bases). Trimming shortened V by 2 bases and J by 7 bases, and 18 bases separated the two germline ends. CDR3 length equals 16 residues. Germline V gene sequence: CDR1 MNHEY, CDR2 SVGAGI. DNA of the CDR3: TGTGCCAGCAGTTACCTATCCACGGGGTCTCTAAATGAGCAGTTCTTC. Protein: CASSYLSTGSLNEQFF.

The chain carries TRBV5-6 and TRBJ2-1, with D unclear. The ends were cut back, 1 base at V and 0 bases at J, with 11 bases in the middle. Germline assignment: CDR1 SGHDT and CDR2 YYEEEE. The CDR3 is 16 residues long. The CDR3 sequence: CASSLLIAVSYNEQFF. DNA of the CDR3: TGTGCCAGCAGCTTGCTAATAGCTGTCTCCTACAATGAGCAGTTCTTC.

The gene calls are TRBV7-9 and TRBJ2-7, with D possibly matching TRBD2 (6 bases). The CDR3 consists of 15 residues. Trimming stripped 5 bases from V and 0 bases from J, with 14 bases between. Germline loops: CDR1 SEHNR, CDR2 FQNEAQ (reference sequence). CDR3 in DNA: TGTGCCAGCAGCCCCGGGACTCGTAGCTCCTACGAGCAGTACTTC. Its translation: CASSPGTRSSYEQYF.

V is TRBV29-1 and J is TRBJ2-1; 8 bases are a match to TRBD1. Trimming cost V 3 bases and J 3 bases; bases outside gene matches: 1. The CDR3 spans 13 residues. In germline, CDR1 is SQVTM, CDR2 ANQGSEA. Written as DNA, the CDR3 is TGCAGCGTTGATGGACAGGGCTACAATGAGCAGTTCTTC. Translated: CSVDGQGYNEQFF.

The chain combines TRBV4-3 with TRBJ2-1, with D uncertain. Trimming stripped 0 bases from V and 9 bases from J, with 6 bases between. Germline CDR1 LGHNA, CDR2 YSLEER. This CDR3 has 12 residues. The CDR3 loop is CASSQDEGEQFF. DNA of the CDR3: TGCGCCAGCAGCCAAGATGAAGGTGAGCAGTTCTTC.

This chain connects TRBV4-1 to TRBJ1-5; 11 nucleotides align to TRBD1. This CDR3 region has 16 residues. Germline CDR1 is MGHRA and CDR2 is YSYEKL. V dropped 0 bases and J dropped 6; count of bases not matched to a gene: 4. CDR3 residues: CASSQEGTGGTQPQHF. Written as DNA, the CDR3 is TGCGCCAGCAGCCAAGAAGGGACAGGGGGGACTCAGCCCCAGCATTTT.

This chain joins TRBV9 and TRBJ1-4, with unresolved D. The germline V and J ends were trimmed by 3 bases and 13 bases, with 13 bases remaining between them. Germline loops: CDR1 SGDLS, CDR2 YYNGEE. CDR3 length equals 12 residues. This chain's CDR3 is CASSDDGNRLFF. The CDR3 nucleotides are TGTGCCAGCAGCGATGACGGGAATAGACTGTTTTTT. Together with reference TRBV9 and TRBJ1-4, the CDR3 gives the full variable domain: DSGVTQTPKHLITATGQRVTLRCSPRSGDLSVYWYQQSLDQGLQFLIQYYNGEERAKGNILERFSAQQFPDLHSELNLSSLELGDSALYFCASSDDGNRLFFGSGTQLSVL.

The chain employs TRBV2 and TRBJ1-6, with D hard to call. The CDR3 runs to 14 residues. The V and J ends lost 6 bases and 7 bases respectively, with 13 bases between them. From germline, CDR1 is SNHLY and CDR2 FYNNEI. The CDR3 nucleotides are TGTGCCAGCAGAGGCACCGAAGGGAATTCACCCCTCCACTTT. Residues: CASRGTEGNSPLHF.

This rearrangement joins TRBV2 to TRBJ2-7; weak D call: TRBD2 (5 bases). The V gene's germline CDR1 is SNHLY and CDR2 FYNNEI. V was trimmed by 0 bases and J by 1 base, leaving 13 bases between them. This CDR3 is built from 16 residues. CDR3 loop: CASSEAREGLSYEQYF. The DNA for the CDR3 is TGTGCCAGCAGTGAAGCGAGGGAAGGTCTTTCCTACGAGCAGTACTTC.

The chain links TRBV4-3 to TRBJ2-7, with D tentatively TRBD1 (5 bases). The CDR3 has 13 amino acids. The germline CDR1 and CDR2 sequences are LGHNA and YSLEER. The V gene lost 3 bases and the J gene lost 6 bases, with 12 bases spanning the gap. CDR3 DNA sequence: TGCGCCAGCAGCCAGGTTCCTGGGGCCGAGCAGTACTTC. It specifies CASSQVPGAEQYF.